One and the same sample provided the 32 T cell receptor beta chains below, sequenced in a study of STAT5B mutations in CD4+ large granular lymphocyte leukemia. Only in-frame clones appear in the TCRdb table, and some are missing; sequencing was by immunoSEQ multiplex PCR. This sample has over 30,000 clones, with over 65% found just once. Sequences were obtained from CD4+ T cells from blood buffy coats. The receptor source for this set is a human donor in good health.

A few counts support this clone. V is TRBV5-1 and J is TRBJ1-1, with TRBD1 as a possible D gene (6 bases). The CDR3 contains 14 residues. The V and J ends lost 3 bases and 8 bases respectively, with 17 bases between them. The germline CDR1 and CDR2 sequences are SGHRS and YFSETQ. The CDR3 loop reads CASSSSPGTSEAFF. DNA of the CDR3: TGCGCCAGCAGCTCCTCCCCCGGGACAAGCGAAGCTTTCTTT.

The V call is TRBV7-9, the J call TRBJ2-7, with no clear D. V lost 1 base and J lost 5, with 15 bases in between. Per germline, CDR1 SEHNR and CDR2 FQNEAQ (reference sequence). The CDR3 runs 15 residues. The CDR3 coding sequence is TGTGCCAGCAGCTTAGGGATGGCCCCTGGCCACGAGCAGTACTTC. This translates into CASSLGMAPGHEQYF.

CDR3 protein: CASSLVSRYTDTQYF. The DNA of the CDR3 is TGCGCCAGCAGCTTGGTTTCGCGGTACACAGATACGCAGTATTTT. The chain uses TRBV5-1 and TRBJ2-3; D call uncertain. Germline loops: CDR1 SGHRS, CDR2 YFSETQ. This CDR3 has 15 residues. Trimming shortened V by 0 bases and J by 2 bases, and 10 bases separated the two germline ends.

The chain has TRBV5-1 and TRBJ2-2; D is uncertain. The V end was cut by 1 base, the J end by 1 base, with 8 bases between. CDR1 SGHRS and CDR2 YFSETQ come from the germline V gene. The CDR3 sequence is 15 residues long. CDR3 sequence: CASSLIPGNTGELFF. In DNA, the CDR3 is TGCGCCAGCAGCTTGATCCCTGGGAACACCGGGGAGCTGTTTTTT. Together with reference TRBV5-1 and TRBJ2-2, the CDR3 gives the full variable domain: KAGVTQTPRYLIKTRGQQVTLSCSPISGHRSVSWYQQTPGQGLQFLFEYFSETQRNKGNFPGRFSGRQFSNSRSEMNVSTLELGDSALYLCASSLIPGNTGELFFGEGSRLTVL.

The sample holds a few counts of this clone. This chain connects TRBV14 to TRBJ1-1; no reliable D call. There are 15 residues in the CDR3. The germline gives CDR1 SGHDN, CDR2 FVKESK. V was shortened by 0 bases and J by 3 bases, with 11 bases between the two germline ends. The CDR3 loop is CASSQELYGDTEAFF. The DNA of the CDR3 is TGTGCCAGCAGCCAAGAACTATACGGAGACACTGAAGCTTTCTTT.

This clone was counted between two and nine times. This chain connects TRBV19 to TRBJ1-3; no clear D gene. The CDR3 is 14 amino acids. Germline CDR1 reads LNHDA; CDR2 reads SQIVND (reference sequence). V lost 5 bases to trimming and J lost 3 bases, with 11 bases between them. CDR3 DNA: TGTGCCAGTAGTCTGTGGACCCTTGGAAACACCATATATTTT. It yields the protein CASSLWTLGNTIYF.

This clone was detected only once. CDR3 sequence reads: CASSLRIGEQYF. The CDR3 bases are TGTGCCAGCTCACTACGGATAGGGGAGCAGTACTTC. This chain uses TRBV18 with TRBJ2-7; D gene ambiguous. The germline gives CDR1 KGHSH, CDR2 LQKENI. The CDR3 runs to 12 residues. V was shortened by 4 bases and J by 7 bases, with 11 bases between the two germline ends.

This clone came up once. The V gene is TRBV18, the J gene TRBJ2-7; 7 bases are shared with TRBD1. This CDR3 has 16 residues. V lost 0 bases, J lost 2 bases, and 7 bases stayed unmatched. Per the germline V gene, CDR1 is KGHSH and CDR2 is LQKENI. CDR3 coding DNA: TGTGCCAGCTCACCACCAGCAAAGGGACAGACCTACGAGCAGTACTTC. Protein product: CASSPPAKGQTYEQYF.

This clone has only a few counts. The J gene is TRBJ1-1, the V gene TRBV18, with TRBD1 identical over 8 bases. Germline-derived CDR1 and CDR2 are KGHSH and LQKENI. This CDR3 region has 12 residues. Trimming took 4 bases from V and 11 from J; bases not matched to a gene: 6. The CDR3 loop is CASSQKGQEAFF. CDR3 coding DNA: TGTGCCAGCTCACAGAAGGGACAGGAGGCTTTCTTT.

Here the CDR3 reads CATSRALTGVSGGYTF. CDR3 bases: TGTGCCACCAGCAGAGCTTTAACAGGGGTATCAGGTGGCTACACCTTC. The chain employs TRBV15 and TRBJ1-2; 7 bases align to TRBD1. Germline V gene data show CDR1 as LNHNV and CDR2 as YYDKDF (reference sequence). This CDR3 has 16 residues. The V segment lost 1 base and the J segment 7 bases; nucleotides outside the gene matches: 12.

The sample holds a few counts of this clone. The CDR3 loop is CASSREPTNEKLFF. The CDR3 bases are TGTGCCAGCAGCAGGGAACCTACTAATGAAAAACTGTTTTTT. The chain links TRBV2 to TRBJ1-4; D is perhaps TRBD1 (5 bases). Germline V CDR1 and CDR2: SNHLY, FYNNEI. This CDR3 has 14 residues. V was clipped by 6 bases and J by 2 bases, with 10 bases between them.

This chain connects TRBV5-1 to TRBJ2-2; maybe TRBD1 (6 bases). Germline loops: CDR1 SGHRS, CDR2 YFSETQ. The ends were cut back, 0 bases at V and 1 base at J, with 10 bases in the middle. This CDR3 spans 16 amino acids. The CDR3 loop is CASSLVPGENTGELFF. In DNA form, the CDR3 reads TGCGCCAGCAGCTTGGTGCCAGGGGAGAACACCGGGGAGCTGTTTTTT.

The chain recombines TRBV5-6 with TRBJ2-1, with a possible D match to TRBD1 (6 bases). CDR1 is SGHDT, CDR2 YYEEEE, per germline. V was shortened by 4 bases and J by 7 bases, with 18 bases between the two germline ends. CDR3 length: 15 amino acids. The CDR3 loop reads CASSATGILWNEQFF. CDR3 sequence (DNA): TGTGCCAGCAGCGCAACAGGGATTTTGTGGAATGAGCAGTTCTTC.

This clone has only a few counts. Other DNA variants within this sample encode the same CDR3. The rearrangement links TRBV10-3 to TRBJ1-3, with TRBD1 matching over 7 bases. The J segment lost 0 bases and the V segment lost 3 bases, leaving 2 bases of the junction unmatched. The CDR3 length is 15 residues. CDR1 ENHRY and CDR2 SYGVKD come from the germline V gene. The CDR3 reads CAISEGGRSGNTIYF. The CDR3 nucleotides are TGTGCCATCAGTGAAGGGGGCCGCTCTGGAAACACCATATATTTT.

The chain is built from TRBV19 and TRBJ1-5; 9 nucleotides line up with TRBD1. Per germline, CDR1 LNHDA and CDR2 SQIVND (reference sequence). The CDR3 has 17 residues. J was trimmed by 6 bases and V by 1 base; bases with no gene match: 10. In DNA, the CDR3 is TGTGCCAGTAGTATAGTAAGGACAGGGGTAGGCGGTCAGCCCCAGCATTTT. Translated, it gives CASSIVRTGVGGQPQHF.

The chain joins TRBV5-1 to TRBJ2-3; D is perhaps TRBD2 (6 bases). The CDR3 runs to 15 residues. From germline, CDR1 is SGHRS and CDR2 YFSETQ. V shed 5 bases and J shed 1 base, with 14 bases lying between them. Here the CDR3 reads CASRTLEGGTDTQYF. The CDR3 DNA is TGCGCCAGCAGAACCCTGGAGGGAGGCACAGATACGCAGTATTTT.

This clone was counted between two and nine times. The chain employs TRBV19 and TRBJ1-5, with TRBD1 identical over 9 bases. CDR1 and CDR2 (germline): LNHDA, SQIVND (reference sequence). This CDR3 is built from 15 residues. Trimming removed 5 bases from V and 6 bases from J; junction bases left unmatched: 8. DNA of the CDR3: TGTGCCAGTAGTCAGCCTTTGACAGGGGGTCAGCCCCAGCATTTT. Translation gives CASSQPLTGGQPQHF.

This clone was seen more than once but under ten times. This chain joins TRBV28 and TRBJ2-7; maybe TRBD2 (5 bases). From germline, CDR1 is MDHEN and CDR2 SYDVKM. V lost 3 bases to trimming and J lost 5 bases, with 11 bases between them. The CDR3 contains 13 residues. For the CDR3, the DNA is TGTGCCAGCAGTTTTGGGAGAGGGAACGAGCAGTACTTC. Translation gives CASSFGRGNEQYF.

This clone has just one count. The rearrangement uses TRBV5-1 and TRBJ2-7; tentatively, D is TRBD1 (5 bases). V lost 0 bases and J 2 bases, leaving 6 bases between the germline ends. Germline lookup yields CDR1 SGHRS and CDR2 YFSETQ. The CDR3 loop spans 13 amino acids. The CDR3 loop is CASSLEGAYEQYF. DNA for the CDR3: TGCGCCAGCAGCTTGGAAGGGGCCTACGAGCAGTACTTC.

The J gene is TRBJ2-1, the V gene TRBV27, with TRBD2 as a possible D gene (6 bases). CDR3 length: 19 amino acids. Germline V gene data show CDR1 as MNHEY and CDR2 as SMNVEV (reference sequence). V was pared by 3 bases and J by 0 bases, with 21 bases between. CDR3 DNA sequence: TGTGCCAGCAGTTTTCTCGGGGTAGCGGTCTCCCCCTCCTACAATGAGCAGTTCTTC. It encodes CASSFLGVAVSPSYNEQFF.

This clone turned up a few times. The chain employs TRBV5-1 and TRBJ2-4, with D unclear. CDR1 and CDR2 from the germline V gene are SGHRS and YFSETQ. V lost 10 bases, J lost 0 bases, and 8 bases lay in between. This CDR3 is 12 amino acids long. The CDR3 DNA is TGCGCCGGAGCATTAGCCAAAAACATTCAGTACTTC. Protein: CAGALAKNIQYF.

The chain joins TRBV7-2 to TRBJ2-3; 8 bases are shared with TRBD1. J was trimmed by 6 bases and V by 1 base; bases with no gene match: 6. The CDR3 totals 15 residues. CDR1 and CDR2 (germline): SGHTA, FQGNSA. This chain's CDR3 is CASSLGTGNFDTQYF. In DNA form, the CDR3 reads TGTGCCAGCAGCTTAGGGACAGGGAACTTCGATACGCAGTATTTT.

This clone was observed a handful of times. The genes are TRBV4-3 and TRBJ1-6; D may be TRBD1 (6 bases). The V and J ends lost 4 bases and 10 bases respectively, with 17 bases between them. The CDR3 totals 15 residues. In germline, CDR1 is LGHNA, CDR2 YSLEER. As DNA, the CDR3 is TGCGCCAGCAGCCCAACAACCGGGGGGCGCTCACCCCTCCACTTT. Residues: CASSPTTGGRSPLHF.

The V gene is TRBV11-2, the J gene TRBJ2-7; TRBD2 might be the D (5 bases). Germline CDR1 and CDR2: SGHAT and FQNNGV. The CDR3 consists of 13 residues. V gave up 5 bases and J gave up 2 bases, with 10 bases separating them. The CDR3 reads CASSASLPYEQYF. The DNA for the CDR3 is TGTGCCAGCAGCGCTAGCCTCCCCTACGAGCAGTACTTC.

The chain links TRBV9 to TRBJ2-1, with 11 bases fitting TRBD1. Germline lookup yields CDR1 SGDLS and CDR2 YYNGEE. The CDR3 loop spans 15 amino acids. Trimming at V came to 3 bases and at J to 8 bases, leaving 7 bases not matched to a gene. The CDR3 here is CASSARTGGAYEQFF. In nucleotides, the CDR3 is TGTGCCAGCAGCGCAAGGACAGGGGGCGCATATGAGCAGTTCTTC.

The table lists this clone with a few counts. This sequence joins TRBV4-1 and TRBJ2-1, with unresolved D. Germline CDR1 and CDR2: MGHRA and YSYEKL. The CDR3 is 14 residues long. Trimming stripped 4 bases from V and 3 bases from J, with 10 bases between. CDR3 in amino acids: CASSPMTGYNEQFF. CDR3 nucleotide sequence: TGCGCCAGCAGCCCAATGACGGGCTACAATGAGCAGTTCTTC.

The rearrangement uses TRBV7-2 and TRBJ2-1; unclear D gene. Trimming pared 2 bases from V and 7 bases from J, leaving 9 bases between. Germline values: CDR1 SGHTA, CDR2 FQGNSA. This CDR3 contains 13 residues. The CDR3 spells CASSLSVSNEQFF. The CDR3 region has the DNA TGTGCCAGCAGCTTAAGCGTCTCGAATGAGCAGTTCTTC.

The CDR3 reads CASSDSARGGQLFF. The CDR3 region has the DNA TGTGCCAGCAGTGACTCGGCTAGGGGAGGGCAGCTGTTTTTT. The gene calls are TRBV6-4 and TRBJ2-2, with 7 bases aligning to TRBD2. The CDR3 runs 14 residues. In germline, CDR1 is MRHNA, CDR2 SNTAGT. V dropped 0 bases and J dropped 12; count of bases not matched to a gene: 7.

This clone turned up a few times. The V call is TRBV19, the J call TRBJ1-5; D is possibly TRBD1 (6 bases). The germline V gene encodes CDR1 LNHDA and CDR2 SQIVND (reference sequence). Trimming removed 7 bases at V and 1 base at J, with 11 bases between. This CDR3 has 14 amino acids. The CDR3 spells CASKLQGSNQPQHF. CDR3 in DNA: TGTGCCAGTAAGCTACAGGGCAGCAATCAGCCCCAGCATTTT.

In this sample, this clone turned up a few times. The chain links TRBV7-9 to TRBJ1-4; TRBD1 matches at 10 bases. The V and J ends lost 5 bases and 8 bases, in that order; junction bases with no gene match: 8. Germline V lookup: CDR1 SEHNR, CDR2 FQNEAQ (reference sequence). The CDR3 sequence is 15 residues long. The CDR3, as DNA: TGTGCCAGCAGCCCGCGACAGGGGGCCGAGGAAAAACTGTTTTTT. Protein product: CASSPRQGAEEKLFF.

This clone was detected a few times. V gene TRBV19 combines with J gene TRBJ2-5; tentatively, D is TRBD2 (6 bases). CDR1 and CDR2 from the germline V gene are LNHDA and SQIVND (reference sequence). The CDR3 spans 14 residues. Trimming left V 7 bases short and J 1 base short, with 13 bases between. The DNA of the CDR3 is TGTGCCAGTAACCAGGGAGGCCTCCAAGAGACCCAGTACTTC. This translates into CASNQGGLQETQYF.

This clone was counted only a few times. This chain uses TRBV14 with TRBJ2-7; D not resolved. The CDR3 totals 11 residues. Trimming left V 1 base short and J 8 bases short, with 6 bases between. Germline CDR1 SGHDN, CDR2 FVKESK. DNA for the CDR3: TGTGCCAGCAGCCAAGGCGGCAAGCAGTACTTC. Translated: CASSQGGKQYF.